This TCR beta chain was captured by sequencing in a study of blood T cells in healthy people across ages. Per the germline V gene, CDR1 is SGHTA and CDR2 is FQGTGA. The CDR3 contains 17 residues. V shed 2 bases and J 5 bases; nucleotides not matched to a gene: 10. For the second PCR, which ran for about 6 to 11 cycles, a sample-barcoded 5' primer and a J-beta primer mix were used. Using its own MiXCR run on the 5' RACE reads, TCRdb lists one record per CDR3 protein. The repertoire holds around 1,800,000 distinct CDR3 sequences, with roughly 43% as singletons. Extraction of total RNA produced a minimum of 5 micrograms from each sample.

The gene calls are TRBV7-3 and TRBJ1-1; 11 bases fit TRBD1. The sample taken for sequencing was blood. This receptor was obtained from a human donor in good health. The CDR3 spells CASSLSPGTGGGTEAFF. CDR3 DNA sequence: TGTGCCAGCAGCTTATCCCCCGGGACAGGGGGGGGAACTGAAGCTTTCTTT.